This T cell receptor beta chain was captured by sequencing in a study of T-cell reconstitution after alpha-beta-depleted transplantation in children. V lost 0 bases, J lost 2 bases, and 8 bases lay in between. Germline assignment: CDR1 PRHDT and CDR2 FYEKMQ (reference sequence). CDR3 length: 16 amino acids. The sample holds many counts of this clonotype. TCRbeta library preparation incorporated unique molecular identifiers. TCRdb re-called the PCR reads with MiXCR, one entry per CDR3 protein. The sample carries some 600,000 distinct CDR3 sequences, roughly 15% recorded once. The clonotype was recovered from a human donor who donated a stem cell graft to a child with acute myeloid leukemia. This sample comprised PBMCs from the stem cell graft donor, obtained from the stem cell graft. The chain uses TRBV13 and TRBJ2-6, with D possibly matching TRBD1 (6 bases). The CDR3 coding sequence is TGTGCCAGCAGCTTAGGATCAGGGGCTGGGGCCAACGTCCTGACTTTC. It is translated as CASSLGSGAGANVLTF. Drawing the rest from reference TRBV13 and TRBJ2-6, the complete variable domain is AAGVIQSPRHLIKEKRETATLKCYPIPRHDTVYWYQQGPGQDPQFLISFYEKMQSDKGSIPDRFSAQQFSDYHSELNMSSLELGDSALYFCASSLGSGAGANVLTFGAGSRLTVL.